These 10 T cell receptor beta chains came from one sample sequenced in a study of T-cell reconstitution after alpha-beta-depleted transplantation in children. A library of TCRbeta sequences, prepared with unique molecular identifiers, was generated. MiXCR was run by TCRdb on the PCR reads, yielding one entry per CDR3 protein. The profile shows around 96,000 distinct CDR3 sequences, more than 10% of them singletons. The sample in question was PBMCs from the stem cell graft donor, obtained from the stem cell graft. Every receptor here comes from a human donor who donated a stem cell graft to a child with inherited bone marrow failure.

Ten or more counts support this clonotype. The chain uses TRBV5-4 and TRBJ1-1; perhaps TRBD1 as D (6 bases). V dropped 2 bases and J dropped 6 bases, with 14 bases sitting between them. Germline V gene sequence: CDR1 SGHNT, CDR2 YYREEE (reference sequence). This CDR3 region has 14 residues. The CDR3 loop is CASSFRDTFSEAFF. Written as DNA, the CDR3 is TGTGCCAGCAGCTTCCGGGACACCTTTTCTGAAGCTTTCTTT. Based on the CDR3 plus reference TRBV5-4 and TRBJ1-1, the full variable domain is ETGVTQSPTHLIKTRGQQVTLRCSSQSGHNTVSWYQQALGQGPQFIFQYYREEENGRGNFPPRFSGLQFPNYSSELNVNALELDDSALYLCASSFRDTFSEAFFGQGTRLTVV.

In this sample, this clonotype turned up many times. This chain links TRBV3-1 with TRBJ2-7; D remains ambiguous. CDR3 length equals 13 residues. The germline gives CDR1 LGHDT, CDR2 YNNKEL (reference sequence). With 5 bases removed from V and 3 bases from J, the gap between germline ends came to 11 bases. CDR3 bases: TGTGCCAGCAGCAGGTACAGACTCTACGAGCAGTACTTC. Its translation: CASSRYRLYEQYF.

In the case of this clonotype: It is likely a read error: a sequence one base away is far more abundant. This chain connects TRBV5-1 to TRBJ2-3; a possible D gene is TRBD2 (6 bases). V was pared by 0 bases and J by 6 bases, with 8 bases between. The CDR3 runs 13 residues. CDR1 and CDR2 from the germline V gene are SGHRS and YFSETQ. CDR3 in amino acids: CASSLAAGDTQYF. CDR3 nucleotide sequence: TGCGCCAGCAGCTTGGCTGCGGGGGATACGCAGTATTTT.

This clonotype was seen a few times. The chain employs TRBV11-1 and TRBJ1-1; D is undetermined. There are 15 residues in the CDR3. The V end was cut by 2 bases, the J end by 1 base, with 11 bases between. Looked up from germline, CDR1 is SGHAT and CDR2 is FQDESV (reference sequence). This CDR3 reads CASSLQSGSNTEAFF. The DNA of the CDR3 is TGTGCCAGCAGCTTACAGTCAGGATCGAACACTGAAGCTTTCTTT.

This clonotype was seen ten or more times. The genes are TRBV5-6 and TRBJ2-7; D unclear. Germline V CDR1 and CDR2: SGHDT, YYEEEE. This CDR3 is built from 14 residues. Trimming removed 0 bases from V and 3 bases from J, with 10 bases in between. CDR3 region: CASSLGQRIYEQYF. In DNA form, the CDR3 reads TGTGCCAGCAGCTTGGGACAAAGGATCTACGAGCAGTACTTC.

This clonotype appeared many times. CDR3 protein: CASRTSDREIYEQYF. Here the CDR3 DNA reads TGTGCCAGCAGGACATCCGACAGGGAAATCTACGAGCAGTACTTC. This sequence joins TRBV6-1 and TRBJ2-7; TRBD1 matches at 7 bases. Germline V gene lookup returns CDR1 MNHNS and CDR2 SASEGT. V dropped 6 bases and J dropped 3; count of bases not matched to a gene: 11. The CDR3 has 15 residues.

The V call is TRBV11-2, the J call TRBJ1-1, with D perhaps matching TRBD1 (6 bases). Germline lookup yields CDR1 SGHAT and CDR2 FQNNGV. Trimming cost V 5 bases and J 5 bases, with 15 bases left between them. The CDR3 has 14 amino acids. CDR3 region: CASSHRRGRTEAFF. CDR3 DNA sequence: TGTGCCAGCAGCCACCGTCGGGGGCGGACTGAAGCTTTCTTT.

This clonotype was recorded at least ten times. The chain joins TRBV5-1 to TRBJ2-7; perhaps TRBD2 as D (6 bases). Germline V lookup: CDR1 SGHRS, CDR2 YFSETQ. This CDR3 region has 15 residues. V was pared by 0 bases and J by 2 bases, with 12 bases between. CDR3 DNA sequence: TGCGCCAGCAGCTTGGGCGGGACGGGGACCTACGAGCAGTACTTC. Its protein product is CASSLGGTGTYEQYF.

This clonotype appeared many times. CDR3 amino acids: CASSVRNRPGELFF. As DNA, the CDR3 is TGTGCCAGCAGCGTAAGGAACAGGCCCGGGGAGCTGTTTTTT. The chain couples TRBV9 to TRBJ2-2; the D gene is possibly TRBD1 (5 bases). Germline CDR1 SGDLS, CDR2 YYNGEE. This CDR3 is 14 amino acids long. Deletions cut 1 base from V and 6 bases from J, with 10 bases between.

This clonotype showed up many times. The chain couples TRBV3-1 to TRBJ2-6; 7 bases are shared with TRBD1. The germline CDR1 and CDR2 sequences are LGHDT and YNNKEL (reference sequence). The length of the CDR3 is 17 residues. V shed 4 bases and J 0 bases; nucleotides not matched to a gene: 6. CDR3 DNA sequence: TGTGCCAGCAGCCCTCGACAGGGAGCCTCTGGGGCCAACGTCCTGACTTTC. This sequence encodes CASSPRQGASGANVLTF.